A selection of T cell receptor beta chains follows, all from one sample in a study of cytomegalovirus exposure and HLA in healthy donors. Using immunoSEQ multiplex PCR, the repertoire was profiled, and TCRdb retains in-frame clones only, with some absent. The sample has roughly 76,000 clones, about nine tenths seen once; the top ten hold 2%. Sequenced material: PBMCs. These receptors were obtained from a woman in her 30s in good health and CMV-seronegative. Each CDR3 is given with its conserved first and last residue. D genes are given only for firm matches. For some rows the clone size is stated as once, few or many, or as a class when expanded; others skip it.

DNA	CDR3	D	V	size	J
TGTGCCAGCAGCTTAGCGCGGGGGCAGCCCCAGCATTTT	CASSLARGQPQHF	NA	TRBV7-8	NA	TRBJ1-5
TGTGCCAGCAGTTACTCGATTACGGGAATTTGGGAAAAACTGTTTTTT	CASSYSITGIWEKLFF	NA	TRBV6-5	NA	TRBJ1-4
TGTGCCAGCAGTTCCACAGGGCCGACTAACTATGGCTACACCTTC	CASSSTGPTNYGYTF	NA	TRBV28	once	TRBJ1-2
TGTGCCAGCAGCTTTGGGCAGGGAAGCAATCAGCCCCAGCATTTT	CASSFGQGSNQPQHF	NA	TRBV5-4	NA	TRBJ1-5
TGTGCCAGCAGCGGCAATAGGGGGAGTCGCTATGGCTACACCTTC	CASSGNRGSRYGYTF	NA	TRBV5-6	NA	TRBJ1-2
TGTGCCAGCCGGGTAGACAATCAGCCCCAGCATTTT	CASRVDNQPQHF	NA	TRBV4-2	few	TRBJ1-5
TGTGCCAGCAGTTTCGATCTTGGGACAGGGTCGTACGAGCAGTACTTC	CASSFDLGTGSYEQYF	TRBD1	TRBV28	NA	TRBJ2-7
TGTGCCAGCAGTTTGATGCAGGTTGGGAACACTGAAGCTTTCTTT	CASSLMQVGNTEAFF	NA	TRBV27	NA	TRBJ1-1
TGTGCCAGCGCGGGTCCCCAGGTAGCTAACTATGGCTACACCTTC	CASAGPQVANYGYTF	NA	TRBV4-2	NA	TRBJ1-2
TGTGCCAGCAGCTTCGAGAGAACAGAGACCCAGTACTTC	CASSFERTETQYF	NA	TRBV7-6	once	TRBJ2-5
TGCGCCACGGGACAGGGGGCTGGCACTGAAGCTTTCTTT	CATGQGAGTEAFF	TRBD1	TRBV5-1	NA	TRBJ1-1
TGTGCCAGCTGCCCCTCCAGCGGGACCCTCTACGAGCAGTACTTC	CASCPSSGTLYEQYF	TRBD2	TRBV2	once	TRBJ2-7
TGTGCCAGCAGGACAGCACCTCAGGAAGCTAGCGGGAGCAATGAGCAGTTCTTC	CASRTAPQEASGSNEQFF	TRBD2	TRBV27	NA	TRBJ2-1
TGCGCCAGCAGCTTGGTGCTCGGGGATCCGTACAATGAGCAGTTCTTC	CASSLVLGDPYNEQFF	NA	TRBV5-1	NA	TRBJ2-1
TGTGCCATCAGCGGGGGACAGGGGTTGTACGAGCAGTACTTC	CAISGGQGLYEQYF	TRBD1	TRBV10-3	few	TRBJ2-7
TGTGCCAGCAGCCCGACTGGTAGTAGCGGGAGTCCCCTAGATACGCAGTATTTT	CASSPTGSSGSPLDTQYF	TRBD2	TRBV4-2	NA	TRBJ2-3
TGTGCCAGCAGTGGTGAGGGTTCAGATACGCAGTATTTT	CASSGEGSDTQYF	NA	TRBV2	NA	TRBJ2-3
TGTGCCAGCAGCCGGAGGGGGAGGGCCTACAATGAGCAGTTCTTC	CASSRRGRAYNEQFF	NA	TRBV5-4	NA	TRBJ2-1
TGTGTCACGGAGGGCGGCAACTATGGCTACACCTTC	CVTEGGNYGYTF	NA	TRBV28	few	TRBJ1-2
TGTGCCAGCAGCCTAAGAGCGGAGGCAGCGGTACAAGAGACCCAGTACTTC	CASSLRAEAAVQETQYF	NA	TRBV14	NA	TRBJ2-5
TGCGCCAGCAGCTCCCGGGACAGCAGCACAGATACGCAGTATTTT	CASSSRDSSTDTQYF	TRBD1	TRBV5-1	NA	TRBJ2-3
TGCGCCAGCAGCCAAGAACTAGCGGGCTGGGATGAGCAGTTCTTC	CASSQELAGWDEQFF	TRBD2	TRBV4-3	few	TRBJ2-1
TGTGCCAGCAGTTTATACCGGGACAGGGTCACAGATACGCAGTATTTT	CASSLYRDRVTDTQYF	TRBD1	TRBV27	NA	TRBJ2-3
TGCGCCAGCAGCTTGGAGGGGACTAGCGGATCCTACGAGCAGTACTTC	CASSLEGTSGSYEQYF	TRBD2	TRBV5-1	NA	TRBJ2-7
TGTGCCAGCAGCCAAGAGTGGGCCGACGGCTACGAGCAGTACTTC	CASSQEWADGYEQYF	NA	TRBV14	NA	TRBJ2-7
TGCAGCGTGGGGAGTACAGATACGCAGTATTTT	CSVGSTDTQYF	NA	TRBV29-1	NA	TRBJ2-3
TGTGCCAGCAGCGTAGCTCGGAGGGGCAATGAGCAGTTCTTC	CASSVARRGNEQFF	NA	TRBV9	once	TRBJ2-1
TGTGCCAGCAGGGAGCCTGGGACTAGAAGCCTAGAAGAGCAGTACTTC	CASREPGTRSLEEQYF	TRBD2	TRBV2	NA	TRBJ2-7
TGTGCCTGGAGTGCACTAGGACAGCCGAACACTGAAGCTTTCTTT	CAWSALGQPNTEAFF	NA	TRBV30	NA	TRBJ1-1